These T cell receptor beta chains were read from a single sample in a study of CD8+ T cells in alopecia areata. Measured with immunoSEQ multiplex PCR; TCRdb has only the in-frame clones, and not every one. The sample records 110,000 to 150,000 clones, roughly 64% being singletons. Specimen: CD4+ T cells sorted from blood, collected at week 0. These receptors were collected from a human donor with alopecia areata. Both conserved end residues are part of each CDR3. A D gene is named only where the DNA matches it firmly. Size is omitted from some rows. Given values are once, few, many or a class for expanded clones.

j_gene: TRBJ1-2; abundance: NA; d_gene: NA; v_gene: TRBV29-1; CDR3aa: CSVEPAMVGDGYTF; CDR3nt: TGCAGCGTTGAGCCTGCCATGGTGGGGGATGGCTACACCTTC
j_gene: TRBJ2-3; abundance: NA; d_gene: NA; v_gene: TRBV5-1; CDR3aa: CASTSQGGTDTQYF; CDR3nt: TGCGCCAGCACCTCCCAGGGGGGAACAGATACGCAGTATTTT
j_gene: TRBJ1-1; abundance: NA; d_gene: NA; v_gene: TRBV4-1; CDR3aa: CASSYDGQFRAFF; CDR3nt: TGCGCCAGCAGCTACGACGGACAGTTTCGAGCTTTCTTT
j_gene: TRBJ1-4; abundance: few; d_gene: NA; v_gene: TRBV29-1; CDR3aa: CSVPGHGNEKLFF; CDR3nt: TGCAGCGTTCCGGGACACGGGAATGAAAAACTGTTTTTT
j_gene: TRBJ2-7; abundance: NA; d_gene: NA; v_gene: TRBV7-2; CDR3aa: CASSPGPSTEQYF; CDR3nt: TGTGCCAGCAGCCCCGGACCCTCAACCGAGCAGTACTTC
j_gene: TRBJ1-1; abundance: few; d_gene: NA; v_gene: TRBV2; CDR3aa: CASTPGQMNTEAFF; CDR3nt: TGTGCCAGCACCCCCGGACAGATGAACACTGAAGCTTTCTTT
j_gene: TRBJ1-4; abundance: NA; d_gene: TRBD1; v_gene: TRBV6-1; CDR3aa: CASGTGEGRLFF; CDR3nt: TGTGCCAGCGGGACAGGCGAGGGGAGACTGTTTTTT
j_gene: TRBJ1-2; abundance: NA; d_gene: NA; v_gene: TRBV7-2; CDR3aa: CASSPRGRGYGYTF; CDR3nt: TGTGCCAGCAGCCCAAGGGGCCGAGGCTATGGCTACACCTTC
j_gene: TRBJ1-2; abundance: few; d_gene: TRBD1; v_gene: TRBV11-2; CDR3aa: CASSQGDRGGGYTF; CDR3nt: TGTGCCAGCAGTCAAGGGGACAGGGGAGGTGGCTACACCTTC
j_gene: TRBJ2-2; abundance: NA; d_gene: NA; v_gene: TRBV5-4; CDR3aa: CASSSRAWTATGELFF; CDR3nt: TGTGCCAGCAGCTCGAGAGCTTGGACAGCCACCGGGGAGCTGTTTTTT
j_gene: TRBJ2-7; abundance: NA; d_gene: TRBD2; v_gene: TRBV7-8; CDR3aa: CASSSTSGGPYEQYF; CDR3nt: TGTGCCAGCAGCTCGACTAGCGGGGGACCCTACGAGCAGTACTTC
j_gene: TRBJ1-2; abundance: NA; d_gene: TRBD1; v_gene: TRBV6-4; CDR3aa: CASSEWTGSYGYTF; CDR3nt: TGTGCCAGCAGTGAATGGACAGGGTCTTATGGCTACACCTTC
j_gene: TRBJ2-3; abundance: NA; d_gene: NA; v_gene: TRBV30; CDR3aa: CAWSVASGGPRAYF; CDR3nt: TGTGCCTGGAGTGTGGCTTCTGGAGGGCCTAGGGCGTATTTT
j_gene: TRBJ2-7; abundance: NA; d_gene: NA; v_gene: TRBV25-1; CDR3aa: CASTGRTYEQYF; CDR3nt: TGTGCCAGCACGGGACGGACCTACGAGCAGTACTTC
j_gene: TRBJ2-6; abundance: few; d_gene: NA; v_gene: TRBV30; CDR3aa: CAWSQGSGANVLTF; CDR3nt: TGTGCCTGGAGTCAGGGCTCTGGGGCCAACGTCCTGACTTTC
j_gene: TRBJ2-5; abundance: NA; d_gene: NA; v_gene: TRBV5-1; CDR3aa: CASAGTYGQETQYF; CDR3nt: TGCGCCAGCGCCGGGACTTACGGGCAAGAGACCCAGTACTTC
j_gene: TRBJ2-1; abundance: NA; d_gene: TRBD2; v_gene: TRBV11-2; CDR3aa: CASSIGTSGGAYNEQFF; CDR3nt: TGTGCCAGCAGCATAGGGACTAGCGGGGGAGCCTACAATGAGCAGTTCTTC
j_gene: TRBJ1-5; abundance: NA; d_gene: NA; v_gene: TRBV2; CDR3aa: CASSLGDGGGQPQHF; CDR3nt: TGTGCCAGCAGTCTGGGGGACGGCGGCGGTCAGCCCCAGCATTTT
j_gene: TRBJ2-5; abundance: NA; d_gene: NA; v_gene: TRBV7-2; CDR3aa: CASSPYVGTQYF; CDR3nt: TGTGCCAGCAGCCCCTACGTGGGGACCCAGTACTTC
j_gene: TRBJ2-3; abundance: NA; d_gene: TRBD1; v_gene: TRBV19; CDR3aa: CASSPKPGQGTDTQYF; CDR3nt: TGTGCCAGTAGTCCAAAACCGGGACAGGGCACAGATACGCAGTATTTT
j_gene: TRBJ1-2; abundance: once; d_gene: NA; v_gene: TRBV6-5; CDR3aa: CASSYSGAAYGYTF; CDR3nt: TGTGCCAGCAGTTACTCGGGGGCGGCCTATGGCTACACCTTC
j_gene: TRBJ2-5; abundance: few; d_gene: NA; v_gene: TRBV23-1; CDR3aa: CASAIFEETQYF; CDR3nt: TGCGCCAGCGCGATATTCGAAGAGACCCAGTACTTC
j_gene: TRBJ2-1; abundance: NA; d_gene: TRBD1; v_gene: TRBV11-2; CDR3aa: CASSLGAYDRDEQFF; CDR3nt: TGTGCCAGCAGCTTAGGAGCCTATGACAGGGATGAGCAGTTCTTC
j_gene: TRBJ1-2; abundance: few; d_gene: NA; v_gene: TRBV29-1; CDR3aa: CSVGVGRTSGYTF; CDR3nt: TGCAGCGTTGGAGTAGGGCGTACGAGTGGCTACACCTTC
j_gene: TRBJ2-1; abundance: few; d_gene: NA; v_gene: TRBV18; CDR3aa: CASSGLSWHEQFF; CDR3nt: TGTGCCAGCTCCGGACTGAGTTGGCATGAGCAGTTCTTC
j_gene: TRBJ1-1; abundance: once; d_gene: NA; v_gene: TRBV9; CDR3aa: CASSVAGTLDTEAFF; CDR3nt: TGTGCCAGCAGCGTAGCCGGGACCCTGGACACTGAAGCTTTCTTT
j_gene: TRBJ1-2; abundance: NA; d_gene: NA; v_gene: TRBV19; CDR3aa: CASSIRDYRDNYGYTF; CDR3nt: TGTGCCAGTAGTATAAGGGACTACCGGGACAACTATGGCTACACCTTC
j_gene: TRBJ2-4; abundance: NA; d_gene: NA; v_gene: TRBV9; CDR3aa: CASSVEAGVDIQYF; CDR3nt: TGTGCCAGCAGCGTAGAGGCAGGAGTAGACATTCAGTACTTC
j_gene: TRBJ2-2; abundance: NA; d_gene: NA; v_gene: TRBV5-8; CDR3aa: CASSLGGGPGELFF; CDR3nt: TGTGCCAGCAGCTTGGGTGGCGGTCCCGGGGAGCTGTTTTTT
j_gene: TRBJ2-2; abundance: NA; d_gene: NA; v_gene: TRBV6-5; CDR3aa: CASKGANTGELFF; CDR3nt: TGTGCCAGCAAGGGTGCGAACACCGGGGAGCTGTTTTTT
j_gene: TRBJ2-6; abundance: NA; d_gene: TRBD2; v_gene: TRBV6-5; CDR3aa: CASYGTNSGANVLTF; CDR3nt: TGTGCCAGCTACGGGACTAACTCTGGGGCCAACGTCCTGACTTTC